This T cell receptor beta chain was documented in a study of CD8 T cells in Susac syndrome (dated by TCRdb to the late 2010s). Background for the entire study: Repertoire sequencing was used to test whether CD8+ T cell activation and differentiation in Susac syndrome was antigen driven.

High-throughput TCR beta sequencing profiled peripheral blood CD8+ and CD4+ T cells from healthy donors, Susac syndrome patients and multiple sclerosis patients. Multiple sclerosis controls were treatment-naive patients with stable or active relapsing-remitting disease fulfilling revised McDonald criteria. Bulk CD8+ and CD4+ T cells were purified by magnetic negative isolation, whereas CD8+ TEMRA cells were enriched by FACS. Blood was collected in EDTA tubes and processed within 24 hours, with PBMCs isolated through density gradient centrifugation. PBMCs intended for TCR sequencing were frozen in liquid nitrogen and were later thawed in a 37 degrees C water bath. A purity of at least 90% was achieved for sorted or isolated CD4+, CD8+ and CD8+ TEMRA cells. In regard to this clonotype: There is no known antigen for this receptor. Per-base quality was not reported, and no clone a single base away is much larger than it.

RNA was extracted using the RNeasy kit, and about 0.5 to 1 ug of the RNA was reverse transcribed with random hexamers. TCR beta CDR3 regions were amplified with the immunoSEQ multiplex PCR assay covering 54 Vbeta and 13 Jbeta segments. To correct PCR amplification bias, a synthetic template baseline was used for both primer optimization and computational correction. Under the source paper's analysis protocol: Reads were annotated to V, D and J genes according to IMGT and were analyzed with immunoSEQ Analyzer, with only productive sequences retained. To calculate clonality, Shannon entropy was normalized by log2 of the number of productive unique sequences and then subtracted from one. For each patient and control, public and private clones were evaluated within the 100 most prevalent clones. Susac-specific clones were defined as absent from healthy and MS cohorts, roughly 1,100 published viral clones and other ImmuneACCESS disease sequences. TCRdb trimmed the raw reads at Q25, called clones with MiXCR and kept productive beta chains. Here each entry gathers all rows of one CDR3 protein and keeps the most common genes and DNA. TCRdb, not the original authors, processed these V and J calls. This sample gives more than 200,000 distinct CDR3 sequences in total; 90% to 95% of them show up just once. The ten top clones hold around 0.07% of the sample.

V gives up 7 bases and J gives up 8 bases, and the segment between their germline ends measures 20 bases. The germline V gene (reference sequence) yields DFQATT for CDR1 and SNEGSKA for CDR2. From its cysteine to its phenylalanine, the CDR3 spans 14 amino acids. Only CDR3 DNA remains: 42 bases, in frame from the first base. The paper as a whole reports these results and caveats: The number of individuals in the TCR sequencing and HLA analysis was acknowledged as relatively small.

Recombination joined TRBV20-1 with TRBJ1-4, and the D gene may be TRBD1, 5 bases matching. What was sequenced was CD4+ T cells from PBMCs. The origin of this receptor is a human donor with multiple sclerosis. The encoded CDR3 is CSGSGVQGLEKLFF. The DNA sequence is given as TGCAGTGGTAGTGGGGTCCAGGGTTTGGAAAAACTGTTTTTT.